A selection of T cell receptor beta chains follows, all from one sample in a study of CD8 T cells in ankylosing spondylitis. TCRdb recomputed calls from the 5' RACE reads with MiXCR, one row per CDR3 protein. Of approximately 550,000 distinct CDR3 sequences listed, roughly 13% are singletons. Input material: blood, either unsorted or a sorted T cell fraction (not recorded which). The receptors come from a male donor with ankylosing spondylitis. The CDR3 runs from the conserved cysteine through the conserved F or W. A D gene is named only where the DNA matches it firmly. Where a row states a size, it is once, few, many or the class of an expanded clone; other rows omit it.

clone_size	d_call	v_call	j_call	cdr3_nt	cdr3_aa
.	.	TRBV11-2	TRBJ2-5	TGTGCCAGCACCACGAAGGGGGAGACCCAGTACTTC	CASTTKGETQYF
many	.	TRBV11-3	TRBJ2-2	TGTGCCAGCAGCCCAGGGGGGCACACCGGGGAGCTGTTTTTT	CASSPGGHTGELFF
many	.	TRBV7-2	TRBJ2-3	TGTGCCAGCAGCTTCGACGAGAGTCGTACGCAGTATTTT	CASSFDESRTQYF
.	.	TRBV5-1	TRBJ2-5	TGCGCCAGCAGAACAGGGTTCGAGGGAAGGACCCAGTACTTC	CASRTGFEGRTQYF
many	TRBD2	TRBV29-1	TRBJ2-3	TGCAGCGTGAGCGGGGCGGGAGATACGCAGTATTTT	CSVSGAGDTQYF
once	TRBD1	TRBV24-1	TRBJ2-2	TGTGCCACCAGTGACCCCCTCCGACAGGGAACTAAAGGGGAGCTGTTTTTT	CATSDPLRQGTKGELFF
few	.	TRBV20-1	TRBJ2-7	TGCAGTGCTAGGCCGAGTGGTCGGACCTACGAGCAGTACTTC	CSARPSGRTYEQYF
few	TRBD2	TRBV29-1	TRBJ2-3	TGCAGCGCCACTGGACTAAGCGGGACTAGCACAGATACGCAGTATTTT	CSATGLSGTSTDTQYF
.	TRBD2	TRBV5-1	TRBJ2-7	TGCGCCAGCAGCTTTAGCGGGAAAGTAGAGCAGTACTTC	CASSFSGKVEQYF
few	.	TRBV20-1	TRBJ1-1	TGCAGTGCTGCCGACAGCCCGAACACTGAAGCTTTCTTT	CSAADSPNTEAFF
.	TRBD1	TRBV29-1	TRBJ2-1	TGCAGCTCTCGGGACAGCGGCTACAATGAGCAGTTCTTC	CSSRDSGYNEQFF
.	.	TRBV18	TRBJ1-1	TGTGCCAGCTCACCACTGAGTCAGCCGGGGGAAGCTTTCTTT	CASSPLSQPGEAFF
few	TRBD1	TRBV6-2/TRBV6-3	TRBJ2-7	TGTGCCAGCAGTTACTCAACAGGGGGCTGGTACGAGCAGTACTTC	CASSYSTGGWYEQYF
.	.	TRBV6-1	TRBJ1-1	TGTGCCAGCAGTGAAGAGCTGGGAGGGGGAACTGAAGCTTTCTTT	CASSEELGGGTEAFF
.	TRBD2	TRBV24-1	TRBJ2-3	TGTGCCACCAGTGACTCGACTAGCGGTCGTGCGAATACGCAGTATTTT	CATSDSTSGRANTQYF
few	TRBD2	TRBV5-1	TRBJ2-3	TGCGCCAGCAGCTCTTTAGCGGGAGTGGTAGATACGCAGTATTTT	CASSSLAGVVDTQYF
few	.	TRBV7-7	TRBJ2-2	TGTGCCAGCAGCTTAACCCTAGGGGGGAGCAACACCGGGGAGCTGTTTTTT	CASSLTLGGSNTGELFF
few	.	TRBV5-1	TRBJ1-4	TGCGCCAGCAGCCCCGGGGCGGGCACTAATGAAAAACTGTTTTTT	CASSPGAGTNEKLFF
.	TRBD2	TRBV7-9	TRBJ2-3	TGTGCCAGCAGCTTAGTCGGGCTAGCGGTCACAGATACGCAGTATTTT	CASSLVGLAVTDTQYF
.	.	TRBV7-9	TRBJ2-5	TGTGCCAGCAGCCCCGAGACACAAGAGACCCAGTACTTC	CASSPETQETQYF
many	.	TRBV7-9	TRBJ1-1	TGTGCCAGCAGCCCCAGGGAGGTTTCTGAAGCTTTCTTT	CASSPREVSEAFF
.	.	TRBV20-1	TRBJ2-7	TGCAGTGCTAGCAAGAGCTCCTACGAGCAGTACTTC	CSASKSSYEQYF
many	TRBD1	TRBV20-1	TRBJ1-1	TGCAGTGCCCCGGACAGGGGTCTCGCCGAAGCTTTCTTT	CSAPDRGLAEAFF
.	TRBD1	TRBV29-1	TRBJ2-7	TGCAGCGTTAGACGGACAGGGGAAAACGAGCAGTACTTC	CSVRRTGENEQYF
.	TRBD2	TRBV7-2	TRBJ2-2	TGTGCCAGCAGCTCACGTGGTAGCGGGATACCCGGGGAGCTGTTTTTT	CASSSRGSGIPGELFF
few	.	TRBV4-2	TRBJ2-3	TGTGCCAGCAGCCAAGACGGACAACACACAGATACGCAGTATTTT	CASSQDGQHTDTQYF
.	TRBD2	TRBV12-3/TRBV12-4	TRBJ2-3	TGTGCCAGCAGTGAACTAGCGGGGGGACAAGGTACGCAGTATTTT	CASSELAGGQGTQYF
few	.	TRBV11-3	TRBJ2-1	TGTGCCAGCAGCTTAGGACAGGCCAACAATGAGCAGTTCTTC	CASSLGQANNEQFF
.	TRBD1	TRBV20-1	TRBJ2-5	TGCAGTGCAAACAGGGGACCCCAAGAGACCCAGTACTTC	CSANRGPQETQYF
few	TRBD2	TRBV4-1	TRBJ2-3	TGCGCCAGCAGCCAAGATCCCAGCGGGAGGCCCCAAAGCACAGATACGCAGTATTTT	CASSQDPSGRPQSTDTQYF
few	.	TRBV7-9	TRBJ1-1	TGTGCCAGCAGCCTACCCGGGGGATATACTGAAGCTTTCTTT	CASSLPGGYTEAFF
.	.	TRBV27	TRBJ1-5	TGTGCCAGCAGTTTATTCGGTGCAGGGGAAGGCAATCAGCCCCAGCATTTT	CASSLFGAGEGNQPQHF
few	.	TRBV13	TRBJ2-3	TGTGCCAGCAGACCCGGTAGCACAGATACGCAGTATTTT	CASRPGSTDTQYF
few	TRBD2	TRBV3-1	TRBJ2-3	TGTGCCAGCAGCCAAAGGGGCCGGCGGGAGCTAGATACGCAGTATTTT	CASSQRGRRELDTQYF
many	.	TRBV4-1	TRBJ2-1	TGCGCCAGCAGCCAGCGCGGTTCCTGGGGGGATGAGCAGTTCTTC	CASSQRGSWGDEQFF
.	.	TRBV20-1	TRBJ2-3	TGCAGTGCTCAATCCCTGGGACGTGCGACCGGGGCAGATACGCAGTATTTT	CSAQSLGRATGADTQYF
.	TRBD2	TRBV30	TRBJ2-1	TGTGCCTGGAGTGTAGGCCCTGGACTAGGGTCCTACAATGAGCAGTTCTTC	CAWSVGPGLGSYNEQFF
.	TRBD2	TRBV5-1	TRBJ2-3	TGCGCCAGCAGCTGGGGCACCGGGACTAGAGCAGATACGCAGTATTTT	CASSWGTGTRADTQYF
.	TRBD1	TRBV3-1	TRBJ1-1	TGTGCCAGCAGCCTTACCGGGACAGGGACCACTGAAGCTTTCTTT	CASSLTGTGTTEAFF
many	TRBD2	TRBV24-1	TRBJ2-1	TGTGCCACCAGTGAGACTAGCGGGAGTCGGGATGAGCAGTTCTTC	CATSETSGSRDEQFF
.	TRBD1	TRBV20-1	TRBJ1-5	TGCAGTGCTCCCTACAGGGGAAATAATCAGCCCCAGCATTTT	CSAPYRGNNQPQHF
many	TRBD1	TRBV15	TRBJ2-2	TGTGCCACCAGCAGACCAGGACAGGCACCCGGGGAGCTGTTTTTT	CATSRPGQAPGELFF
.	.	TRBV15	TRBJ1-1	TGTGCCACCAGCAGAGAAGGGCAGAACACTGAAGCTTTCTTT	CATSREGQNTEAFF
few	.	TRBV29-1	TRBJ2-3	TGCGGCGTTGCGGTGGGGGTGCTCACAGATACGCAGTATTTT	CGVAVGVLTDTQYF
.	TRBD1	TRBV5-1	TRBJ1-1	TGCGCCAGCAGCTTGAGTTGGCAGGGGGCGTCAACGGGGACTGAAGCTTTCTTT	CASSLSWQGASTGTEAFF
few	.	TRBV20-1	TRBJ2-2	TGCAGTGCTAGAGATCCCGGGGCGGGACGGAGCGGGGAGCTGTTTTTT	CSARDPGAGRSGELFF
.	.	TRBV20-1	TRBJ2-1	TGCAGTGCCGTCAAGGTTTTCCCCAATGAGCAGTTCTTC	CSAVKVFPNEQFF
few	.	TRBV4-2	TRBJ2-2	TGTGCCAGCAGCCAAGATCGAGGTGCCTACACCGGGGAGCTGTTTTTT	CASSQDRGAYTGELFF
few	TRBD2	TRBV20-1	TRBJ2-3	TGCAGTGCCCCAGCGGGAGGCAGCTCAGATACGCAGTATTTT	CSAPAGGSSDTQYF
.	TRBD2	TRBV20-1	TRBJ2-2	TGCAGTGCCGGCCGAAATAGCGGGAGGCGAACCGGGGAGCTGTTTTTT	CSAGRNSGRRTGELFF
many	TRBD1	TRBV12-3/TRBV12-4	TRBJ2-7	TGTGCCAGCAGACAGGGACAGGGACTATCCTACGAGCAGTACTTC	CASRQGQGLSYEQYF